This entry describes one T cell receptor beta chain. A read error may explain this, as a much larger clone is one base away. This sample stems from a study of blood T cells in healthy people across ages. PCR was performed a second time for 7 to 11 cycles using a sample-barcoded 5' primer and a J-beta primer mix. TCRdb ran MiXCR on the 5' RACE reads and lists one entry per CDR3 protein. The table shows 500,000 to 700,000 distinct CDR3 sequences, with roughly 30% occurring only once. The V end lost 2 bases, the J end lost 9 bases, and 7 bases lay between the germline ends. The length of the CDR3 is 11 residues. Germline CDR1 and CDR2: SGHAT and FQNNGV.

The sequenced sample was blood. The sequence derives from a woman aged 80 or older in good health. The rearrangement links TRBV11-2 to TRBJ2-5, with D uncertain. Written as DNA, the CDR3 is TGTGCCAGCAGCTTAAGTCCGTCCCAGTACTTC. It encodes CASSLSPSQYF.